The next 8 T cell receptor beta chains were all read from a single sample in a study of T cell changes during pregnancy in multiple sclerosis. Sequenced by immunoSEQ multiplex PCR; TCRdb stores in-frame clones only, minus some. The sample contains around 130,000 clones, approximately 95% of which appear only once. The sequences come from peripheral blood, collected before pregnancy. These receptors were taken from a female donor with multiple sclerosis, enrolled in a pregnancy study.

The rearrangement joins TRBV9 to TRBJ2-5; D possibly corresponds to TRBD2 (6 bases). Per germline, CDR1 SGDLS and CDR2 YYNGEE. The CDR3 is made up of 14 amino acids. The V and J ends lost 3 bases and 5 bases respectively, with 14 bases between them. Here the CDR3 DNA reads TGTGCCAGCAGCGGACTCCCCCGGGGGGAGACCCAGTACTTC. Amino acids: CASSGLPRGETQYF.

V and J are TRBV27 and TRBJ1-5, with a possible D match to TRBD1 (6 bases). Germline-derived CDR1 and CDR2 are MNHEY and SMNVEV (reference sequence). V lost 8 bases, J lost 4 bases, and 9 bases lay in between. The CDR3 consists of 12 residues. The CDR3 is CASGRGNQPQHF. In nucleotides, the CDR3 is TGTGCCAGCGGAAGGGGGAATCAGCCCCAGCATTTT.

This clone was seen once. The V gene is TRBV5-4, the J gene TRBJ1-1; D call uncertain. Trimming pared 1 base from V and 10 bases from J, leaving 14 bases between. Germline V gene lookup returns CDR1 SGHNT and CDR2 YYREEE (reference sequence). CDR3 length equals 13 residues. CDR3 sequence (DNA): TGTGCCAGCAGCTTGAGGCCCTACGAGCGAGCTTTCTTT. Translating it yields CASSLRPYERAFF.

The genes are TRBV6-1 and TRBJ1-5, with TRBD1 as a possible D gene (5 bases). V dropped 8 bases and J dropped 4 bases, with 15 bases sitting between them. The CDR3 is 14 amino acids. Per the germline V gene, CDR1 is MNHNS and CDR2 is SASEGT. CDR3 loop: CASGARGGNQPQHF. In nucleotides, the CDR3 is TGTGCCAGCGGGGCCCGGGGGGGGAATCAGCCCCAGCATTTT.

The chain carries TRBV28 and TRBJ1-5; 10 bases agree with TRBD1. Per germline, CDR1 MDHEN and CDR2 SYDVKM. With V trimmed by 7 bases and J by 7 bases, 10 bases remained unmatched. This CDR3 has 15 residues. CDR3 DNA: TGTGCCAGCACCCCTTCTGGACAGGGGGAGCAGCCCCAGCATTTT. Translated: CASTPSGQGEQPQHF.

J is TRBJ1-4 and V is TRBV6-1, with 9 bases aligning to TRBD1. The V gene end was trimmed by 7 bases and the J gene end by 7 bases; junction bases not matched to a gene: 7. The CDR3 runs to 14 residues. CDR1 MNHNS and CDR2 SASEGT come from the germline V gene. CDR3 sequence reads: CASTGQGLSEKLFF. The CDR3 coding sequence is TGTGCCAGCACCGGACAGGGGCTGAGTGAAAAACTGTTTTTT.

This chain joins TRBV6-1 and TRBJ2-5; TRBD2 aligns across 9 bases. Trimming cost V 4 bases and J 5 bases; bases outside gene matches: 8. This CDR3 comprises 15 residues. CDR1 is MNHNS and CDR2 is SASEGT in the germline V gene. This CDR3 is CASSVGGGAWETQYF. DNA of the CDR3: TGTGCCAGCAGTGTCGGCGGGGGGGCTTGGGAGACCCAGTACTTC.

The J gene is TRBJ2-7, the V gene TRBV10-3; 7 bases are a match to TRBD1. J gave up 0 bases and V 0 bases, and 2 bases lay outside the gene matches. The CDR3 has 15 amino acids. Germline V gene sequence: CDR1 ENHRY, CDR2 SYGVKD. CDR3 protein: CAISESQGLSYEQYF. In DNA form, the CDR3 reads TGTGCCATCAGTGAGTCACAGGGGCTCTCCTACGAGCAGTACTTC.